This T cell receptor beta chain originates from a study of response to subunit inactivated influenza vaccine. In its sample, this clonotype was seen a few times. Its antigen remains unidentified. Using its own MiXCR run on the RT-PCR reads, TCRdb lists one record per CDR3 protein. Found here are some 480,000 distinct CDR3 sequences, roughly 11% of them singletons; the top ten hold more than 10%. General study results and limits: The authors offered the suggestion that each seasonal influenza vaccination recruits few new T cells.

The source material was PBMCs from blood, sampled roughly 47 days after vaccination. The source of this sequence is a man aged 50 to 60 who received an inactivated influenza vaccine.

This chain's CDR3 is CASSPATSVGYTF. The CDR3 nucleotides read TGTGCCAGCTCACCTGCGACATCTGTTGGCTACACCTTC. The chain is built from TRBV18 and TRBJ1-2; D ambiguous. Trimming cost V 3 bases and J 7 bases, with 12 bases left between them. Germline CDR1 KGHSH, CDR2 LQKENI. The CDR3 has 13 amino acids.